The source of this T cell receptor beta chain is a study of blood T cell repertoires in COVID-19. The repertoire was sequenced with immunoSEQ multiplex PCR; TCRdb's copy has only in-frame clones and lacks some. Here the sample spans fewer than 200,000 clones, approximately 81% being singletons. The ends lost 5 bases at V and 5 bases at J; junction bases unmatched: 2. The germline CDR1 and CDR2 sequences are SGHTA and FQGTGA. CDR3 length equals 13 residues. This sequence originates from a man in his forties or fifties with acute or convalescent COVID-19. The chain uses TRBV7-3 and TRBJ1-2, with TRBD1 matching over 10 bases. The sequencing input was peripheral blood. The CDR3 here is CASSGQGGYGYTF. The DNA for the CDR3 is TGTGCCAGCAGCGGACAGGGGGGGTATGGCTACACCTTC.